This T cell receptor beta chain was sequenced during a study of molecular identifiers for immune sequencing clone quantification. With listed TCR primers and previously described methods, bulk TCR libraries were prepared. A single record per CDR3 protein comes from TCRdb applying MiXCR to the PCR reads. Of roughly 630,000 distinct CDR3 sequences in the sample, about 25% were seen once. The study's findings and limits: In a background of around 970,000 naive cells, spiked Jurkat TCR RNA from one cell was reportedly detectable.

CDR1 and CDR2 from the germline V gene are LGHNA and YSLEER. J gave up 4 bases and V 3 bases, and 5 bases lay outside the gene matches. The CDR3 loop spans 15 amino acids. Between roughly 19,000 and 1,100,000 sorted cells, with 10%, 30% or 50% RNA, yielded naive CD8 libraries. This clonotype was recorded many times. Its antigen is still unknown. Specimen: naive CD8+ T cells from blood, with Jurkat cell RNA spiked in. The subset: FACS-sorted CD8+CD4-CCR7+CD45RA+ naive T cells. The V gene is TRBV4-3, the J gene TRBJ2-1; 8 bases match TRBD1. The source of this sequence is a human donor in good health. Some libraries in this study had Jurkat cell RNA spiked in. Here the CDR3 DNA reads TGCGCCAGCAGCCAGGACAGGGCCCCTTACAATGAGCAGTTCTTC. As protein: CASSQDRAPYNEQFF.